This T cell receptor (beta chain) came from a study of blood T cells in healthy people across ages. V dropped 5 bases and J dropped 2 bases, with 13 bases sitting between them. The CDR3 runs to 14 residues. The germline gives CDR1 SEHNR, CDR2 FQNEAQ (reference sequence). Peripheral blood samples of roughly 10 milliliters were drawn from each donor. The authors ran a second PCR of roughly 6 to 11 cycles using a sample-barcoded 5' primer and a J-beta primer mix. Every cDNA molecule bore a tag from a template-switch adaptor containing 12 random nucleotides. Each of the samples gave a minimum of 2.5 million paired-end reads that contained CDR3. One entry per CDR3 protein results from TCRdb running MiXCR on the 5' RACE reads. The table records 1.5 million to 2 million distinct CDR3 sequences, approximately 39% of them present only once.

The chain has TRBV7-9 and TRBJ2-7; no reliable D call. The sample comprised blood. This TCR came from a human donor in good health. The CDR3, as DNA: TGTGCCAGCAGCCACCAGTTTGGAACCTACGAGCAGTACTTC. Residues: CASSHQFGTYEQYF.